This T cell receptor beta chain came from a study of glioma-infiltrating T cells. The CDR3 runs 13 residues. The germline V gene has CDR1 DFQATT and CDR2 SNEGSKA (reference sequence). J lost 5 bases, V lost 5 bases, and 5 bases had no gene match. This clonotype counts as medium-sized. Its antigen is currently unknown. Study outcomes and limitations: Above-expected tissue-blood divergence occurred in all gliomas, most in low-grade ones.

TCR alpha and beta CDR3 regions were amplified from RNA using iRepertoire nested multiplex PCR. One-step reverse transcription and amplification started from about 100-400 ng of tissue mRNA or PBMC total RNA. TCRdb called the multiplex PCR reads again in MiXCR, with one record for every CDR3 protein. Of fewer than 250,000 distinct CDR3 sequences in the sample, approximately 30% were seen once. Sequencing was performed on glioma tissue, nonneoplastic brain tissue, or PBMCs (not recorded which). This chain joins TRBV20-1 and TRBJ2-1, with 8 bases aligning to TRBD2. The TCR sequence derives from a human donor with low-grade glioma or glioblastoma, undergoing nonglioma brain surgery, or in good health (not recorded which). The CDR3, as DNA: TGCAGTGCTCCAATAGCGGGAAACAATGAGCAGTTCTTC. This encodes CSAPIAGNNEQFF.